This T cell receptor beta chain appears in the sequencing data of a study of blood T cell repertoires in COVID-19 (dated by TCRdb to the early 2020s). Regarding the research as a whole: Samples covering the acute and convalescent phases of COVID-19 were provided by collaborators in the United States, Italy and Spain. The prospective study material was composed of cDNA or gDNA derived from T cells, B-cell-depleted T cells, or PBMCs. Subjects who had been exposed to COVID-19, were actively infected with it, or had recovered from it provided the deeply sampled blood TCRbeta repertoires that made up the dataset. A freely available public database, intended as a resource for researchers studying the immune response to SARS-CoV-2, is where the repertoires were released. Samples were obtained from the ongoing ImmuneRACE study (first 160 participants) and from some 1,300 subjects provided by 6 global collaborators. Nearly every sample came with metadata listing a de-identified subject ID, COVID-19 status, age in years and sex. HLA class I and class II types, where available, came from metadata supplied by the sample provider rather than from assay-based typing.

Concerning this clone: It has no known antigen specificity. Nothing much larger sits one base from this clone, and base qualities are not available.

From a lookup of the germline V gene, CDR1 and CDR2 are MDHEN and SYDVKM. The CDR3, from cysteine to phenylalanine, totals 11 residues. Only the CDR3 region is kept as DNA, spanning 33 bases read in frame from base 1. Trimming costs V 6 bases and J 8 bases, and their ends lie 10 bases apart. Each collaborating institution followed its own protocols to collect whole blood in K2EDTA tubes. For TCRbeta analysis, collaborator samples were shipped as frozen whole blood, as isolated PBMCs, or as DNA extracted from either sample type. Beyond this particular receptor, the publication reports: Clinical and demographic metadata were provided uncurated, with the amount varying by source and participant.

TCRbeta CDR3 regions were amplified from genomic DNA using the immunoSEQ Assay, a bias-controlled multiplex PCR. As for the authors' bioinformatics: Within the assay, amplification of reference gene primers was used to estimate how many nucleated cells each sample contained. To quantify the absolute abundance of each unique TCRbeta CDR3 rearrangement, sequence reads were collapsed and filtered. For each sample, productive Simpson clonality was calculated as the square root of Simpson's diversity index across productive rearrangements. TCRdb obtained this table from immuneACCESS and retained in-frame rearrangements with V and J assigned. These tables miss some clones; where compared with another copy, unresolved V genes account for less than half of the shortfall, and the remainder is unexplained. V and J calls plus clone size are reproduced from that table; the DNA served to infer D and trimming. Present in this sample are fewer than 250,000 clones, 70% to 90% of which were seen just once. The ten largest clonotypes hold 4% of the sample.

This receptor was obtained from a man in his fifties or sixties with acute or convalescent COVID-19. Rearrangement joined TRBV28 to TRBJ1-2; the D gene identity is not certain. The sample taken for sequencing was peripheral blood. The sequenced DNA: TGTGCCAGCAGCCGGCCGGGGGGCTACACCTTC. Translated, this gives CASSRPGGYTF.